This T cell receptor (beta chain) originates from a study of cytotoxic CD8 clonotypes in ibrutinib-treated CLL. TCRdb's table, derived via immunoSEQ multiplex PCR, lists solely in-frame clones and lacks some. The sample carries 110,000 to 150,000 clones, 76% recorded once. This clone has at least ten counts. Additional DNA sequences in this sample encode the identical CDR3. This CDR3 region has 14 residues. The ends were cut back, 2 bases at V and 2 bases at J, with 10 bases in the middle. The germline gives CDR1 WNHNN, CDR2 SYGVQD (reference sequence). Sample: PBMCs, taken after 24 months of ibrutinib treatment. J is TRBJ2-7 and V is TRBV10-1; D is uncertain. The TCR sequence derives from a human donor with chronic lymphocytic leukemia. The CDR3 sequence: CASSERRTPYEQYF. CDR3 bases: TGCGCCAGCAGTGAGCGTCGAACCCCCTACGAGCAGTACTTC.